These 8 T cell receptor beta chains were all obtained from the same sample, sequenced in a study of human T cells and chemical hapten exposure. TCRdb processed the RACE reads anew with MiXCR; each CDR3 protein has one entry. The sample holds a few hundred thousand distinct CDR3 sequences, nearly 6.5% seen once. Time point of the sample: patch test 2, 6 weeks after DPC sensitization. Treatment in this sample: therapeutic diphenylcyclopropenone sensitization with weekly scalp DPC. This specimen consisted of whole blood, obtained in connection with sensitization to the hapten diphenylcyclopropenone (DPC). Source of these receptors: a young woman with alopecia areata. Some clones in this sample may be carry-over from other donors' samples.

In its sample, this clonotype was seen many times. The rearrangement links TRBV7-8 to TRBJ1-1; D gene uncertain. The CDR3 is made up of 12 amino acids. The V end lost 3 bases, the J end lost 3 bases, and 5 bases lay between the germline ends. Germline values: CDR1 SGHVS, CDR2 FQNEAQ. The CDR3 DNA reads TGTGCCAGCAGCTTGAAGGACACTGAAGCTTTCTTT. It encodes CASSLKDTEAFF.

The chain links TRBV7-8 to TRBJ2-2; D is unresolved. V lost 2 bases and J 3 bases, leaving 10 bases between the germline ends. Germline V gene data show CDR1 as SGHVS and CDR2 as FQNEAQ. This CDR3 region has 15 residues. The CDR3 region is CASSLRAPDTGELFF. The CDR3, as DNA: TGTGCCAGCAGCTTACGGGCCCCCGACACCGGGGAGCTGTTTTTT. Variable domain in full (rest from reference TRBV7-8 and TRBJ2-2): GAGVSQSPRYKVAKRGQDVALRCDPISGHVSLFWYQQALGQGPEFLTYFQNEAQLDKSGLPSDRFFAERPEGSVSTLKIQRTQQEDSAVYLCASSLRAPDTGELFFGEGSRLTVL.

This clonotype was recorded at least ten times. For the CDR3, the DNA is TGTGCCAGCAGCCCCCGATACTATGGCTACACCTTC. This translates into CASSPRYYGYTF. J is TRBJ1-2 and V is TRBV28, with D uncertain. The CDR3 is 12 amino acids. Deletions cut 6 bases from V and 3 bases from J, with 8 bases between. Germline CDR1 MDHEN, CDR2 SYDVKM.

This clonotype was detected only a few times. This chain joins TRBV6-4 and TRBJ2-3; perhaps TRBD1 as D (6 bases). Trimming left V 6 bases short and J 7 bases short, with 14 bases between. Looked up from germline, CDR1 is MRHNA and CDR2 is SNTAGT. This CDR3 is built from 13 residues. The CDR3 reads CASSPDSRNTQYF. In nucleotides, the CDR3 is TGTGCCAGCAGCCCGGACAGTCGTAATACGCAGTATTTT.

In its sample, this clonotype was seen many times. CDR3 region: CASTPLAGGVSTDTQYF. In DNA form, the CDR3 reads TGTGCCAGCACCCCCTTAGCGGGGGGCGTGAGCACAGATACGCAGTATTTT. This chain connects TRBV6-1 to TRBJ2-3; 10 positions agree with TRBD2. Trimming removed 7 bases from V and 0 bases from J; junction bases left unmatched: 10. CDR3 size: 17 residues. The germline V gene encodes CDR1 MNHNS and CDR2 SASEGT.

The V call is TRBV7-2, the J call TRBJ2-3; D is unclear. V was cut by 2 bases and J by 4 bases, with 10 bases left in between. This CDR3 has 14 amino acids. CDR1 is SGHTA and CDR2 is FQGNSA in the germline V gene. CDR3 in amino acids: CASSLRASPDTQYF. CDR3 nucleotide sequence: TGTGCCAGCAGCTTACGAGCGAGTCCAGATACGCAGTATTTT.

This clonotype came up many times. DNA of the CDR3: TGTGCCAGCAGCCATCCGATTCAGGGGACGGGCTACACCTTC. Translating it yields CASSHPIQGTGYTF. The chain is built from TRBV16 and TRBJ1-2; the D gene is possibly TRBD1 (6 bases). There are 14 residues in the CDR3. V was pared by 3 bases and J by 8 bases, with 16 bases between. Germline V gene lookup returns CDR1 KGHSY and CDR2 FQNENV.

This clonotype has more than one count but fewer than ten. V usage is TRBV3-1 and J usage is TRBJ2-7; 13 bases agree with TRBD2. The V and J ends lost 3 bases and 1 base, in that order; junction bases with no gene match: 0. Germline CDR1 is LGHDT and CDR2 is YNNKEL (reference sequence). This CDR3 has 15 amino acids. Here the CDR3 DNA reads TGTGCCAGCAGCCAGACTAGCGGGGGGTCCTACGAGCAGTACTTC. Protein: CASSQTSGGSYEQYF.